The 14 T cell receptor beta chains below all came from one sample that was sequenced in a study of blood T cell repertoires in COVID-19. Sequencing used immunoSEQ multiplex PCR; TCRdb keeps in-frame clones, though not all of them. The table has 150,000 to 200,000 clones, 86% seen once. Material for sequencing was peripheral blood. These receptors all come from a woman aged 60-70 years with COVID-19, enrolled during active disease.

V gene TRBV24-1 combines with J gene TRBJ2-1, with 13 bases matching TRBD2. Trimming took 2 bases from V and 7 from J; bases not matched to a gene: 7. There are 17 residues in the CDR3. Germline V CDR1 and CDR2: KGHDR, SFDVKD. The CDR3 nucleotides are TGTGCCACCAGTGATTCCGGACTAGCGGGAGTATGGAATGAGCAGTTCTTC. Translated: CATSDSGLAGVWNEQFF.

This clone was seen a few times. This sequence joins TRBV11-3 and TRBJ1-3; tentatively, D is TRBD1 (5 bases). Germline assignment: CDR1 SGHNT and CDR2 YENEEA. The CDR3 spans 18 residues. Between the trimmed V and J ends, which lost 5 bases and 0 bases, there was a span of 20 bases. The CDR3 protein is CASSIQQFRGISGNTIYF. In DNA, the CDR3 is TGTGCCAGCAGCATTCAACAGTTCCGGGGGATCTCTGGAAACACCATATATTTT.

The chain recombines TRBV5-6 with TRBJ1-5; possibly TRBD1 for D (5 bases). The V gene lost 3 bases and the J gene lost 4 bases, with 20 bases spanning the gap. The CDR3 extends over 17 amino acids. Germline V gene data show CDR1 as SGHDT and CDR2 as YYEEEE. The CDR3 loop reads CASSSQPVRQGNQPQHF. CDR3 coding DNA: TGTGCCAGCAGCTCCCAGCCGGTCCGCCAGGGAAATCAGCCCCAGCATTTT.

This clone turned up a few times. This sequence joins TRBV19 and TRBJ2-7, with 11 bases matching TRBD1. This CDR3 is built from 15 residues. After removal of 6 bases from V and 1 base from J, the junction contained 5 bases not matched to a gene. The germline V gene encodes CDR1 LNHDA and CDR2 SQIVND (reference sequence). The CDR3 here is CASRTGTGGSYEQYF. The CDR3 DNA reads TGTGCCAGTAGGACCGGGACAGGGGGTTCCTACGAGCAGTACTTC.

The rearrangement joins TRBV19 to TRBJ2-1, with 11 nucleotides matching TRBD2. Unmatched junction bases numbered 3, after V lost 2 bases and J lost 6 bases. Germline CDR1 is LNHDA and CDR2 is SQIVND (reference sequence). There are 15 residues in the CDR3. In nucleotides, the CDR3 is TGTGCCAGTAGTATACTAGCGGGAGGAAGCAATGAGCAGTTCTTC. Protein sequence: CASSILAGGSNEQFF. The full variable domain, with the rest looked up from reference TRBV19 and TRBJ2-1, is DGGITQSPKYLFRKEGQNVTLSCEQNLNHDAMYWYRQDPGQGLRLIYYSQIVNDFQKGDIAEGYSVSREKKESFPLTVTSAQKNPTAFYLCASSILAGGSNEQFFGPGTRLTVL.

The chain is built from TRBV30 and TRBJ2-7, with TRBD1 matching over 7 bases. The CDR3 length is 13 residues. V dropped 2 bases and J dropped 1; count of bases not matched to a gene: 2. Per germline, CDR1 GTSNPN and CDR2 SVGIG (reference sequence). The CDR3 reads CAWSPGQSYEQYF. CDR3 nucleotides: TGTGCCTGGAGTCCGGGACAGTCCTACGAGCAGTACTTC. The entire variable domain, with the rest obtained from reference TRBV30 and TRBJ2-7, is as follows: SQTIHQWPATLVQPVGSPLSLECTVEGTSNPNLYWYRQAAGRGLQLLFYSVGIGQISSEVPQNLSASRPQDRQFILSSKKLLLSDSGFYLCAWSPGQSYEQYFGPGTRLTVT.

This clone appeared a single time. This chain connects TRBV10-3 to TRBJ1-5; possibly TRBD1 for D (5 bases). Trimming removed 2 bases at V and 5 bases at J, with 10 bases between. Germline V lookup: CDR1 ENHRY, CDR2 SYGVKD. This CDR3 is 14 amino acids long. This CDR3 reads CAISEGGDHQPQHF. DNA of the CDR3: TGTGCCATCAGTGAGGGAGGGGACCATCAGCCCCAGCATTTT.

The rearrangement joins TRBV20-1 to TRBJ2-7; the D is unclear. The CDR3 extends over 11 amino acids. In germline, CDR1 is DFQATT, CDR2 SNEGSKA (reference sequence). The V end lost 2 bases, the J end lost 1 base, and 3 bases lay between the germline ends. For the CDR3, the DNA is TGCAGTGCTAGACAGTCCTACGAGCAGTACTTC. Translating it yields CSARQSYEQYF.

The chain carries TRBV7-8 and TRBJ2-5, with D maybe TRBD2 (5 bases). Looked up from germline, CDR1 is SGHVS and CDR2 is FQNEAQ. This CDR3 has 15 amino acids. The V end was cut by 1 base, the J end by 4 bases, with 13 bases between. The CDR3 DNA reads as TGTGCCAGCAGCTTAGGACTCACCCGGGGAGAGACCCAGTACTTC. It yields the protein CASSLGLTRGETQYF.

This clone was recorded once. The CDR3 protein is CAGGLITSAGELFF. CDR3 DNA sequence: TGTGCCGGAGGGCTGATTACCTCGGCCGGGGAGCTGTTTTTT. The chain links TRBV30 to TRBJ2-2, with D possibly matching TRBD2 (6 bases). From germline, CDR1 is GTSNPN and CDR2 SVGIG (reference sequence). The CDR3 is made up of 14 amino acids. Trimming removed 8 bases from V and 6 bases from J, with 19 bases in between.

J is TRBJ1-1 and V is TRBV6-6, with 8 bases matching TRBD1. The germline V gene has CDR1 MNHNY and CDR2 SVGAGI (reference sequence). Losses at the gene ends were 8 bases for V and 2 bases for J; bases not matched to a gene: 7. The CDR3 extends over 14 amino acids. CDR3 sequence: CASRLPGGNTEAFF. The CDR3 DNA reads TGTGCCAGCCGCCTCCCAGGGGGCAACACTGAAGCTTTCTTT.

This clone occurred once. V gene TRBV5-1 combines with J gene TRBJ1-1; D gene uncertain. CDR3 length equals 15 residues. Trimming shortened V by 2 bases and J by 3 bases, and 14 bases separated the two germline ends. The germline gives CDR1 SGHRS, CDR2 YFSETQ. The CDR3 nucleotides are TGCGCCAGCAGCTTCGGACCGGGAAAGGACACTGAAGCTTTCTTT. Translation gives CASSFGPGKDTEAFF.

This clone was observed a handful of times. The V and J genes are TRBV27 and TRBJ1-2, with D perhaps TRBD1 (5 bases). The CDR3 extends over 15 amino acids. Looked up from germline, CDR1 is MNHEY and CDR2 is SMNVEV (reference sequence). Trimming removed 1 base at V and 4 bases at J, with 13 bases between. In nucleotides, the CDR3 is TGTGCCAGCAGTTTATGGGGCGCGCCCGGCTATGGCTACACCTTC. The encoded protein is CASSLWGAPGYGYTF.

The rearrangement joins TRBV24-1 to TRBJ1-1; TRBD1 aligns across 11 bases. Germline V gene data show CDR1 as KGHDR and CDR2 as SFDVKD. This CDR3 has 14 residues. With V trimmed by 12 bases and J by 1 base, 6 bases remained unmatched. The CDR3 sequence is CASRDRGSNTEAFF. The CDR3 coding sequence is TGTGCCTCCCGGGACAGGGGGTCGAACACTGAAGCTTTCTTT.